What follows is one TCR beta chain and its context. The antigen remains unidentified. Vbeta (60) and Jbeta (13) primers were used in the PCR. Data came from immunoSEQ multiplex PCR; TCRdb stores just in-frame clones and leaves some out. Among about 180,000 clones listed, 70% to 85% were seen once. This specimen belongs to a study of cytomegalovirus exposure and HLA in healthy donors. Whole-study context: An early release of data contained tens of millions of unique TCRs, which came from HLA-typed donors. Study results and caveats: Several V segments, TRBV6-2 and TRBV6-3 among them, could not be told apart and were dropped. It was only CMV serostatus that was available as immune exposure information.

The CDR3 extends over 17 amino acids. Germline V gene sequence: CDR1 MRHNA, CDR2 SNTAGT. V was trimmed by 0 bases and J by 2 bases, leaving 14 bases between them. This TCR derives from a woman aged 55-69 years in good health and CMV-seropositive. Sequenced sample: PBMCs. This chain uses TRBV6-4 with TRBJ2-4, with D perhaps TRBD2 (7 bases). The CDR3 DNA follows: TGTGCCAGCAGTGACTCAAGGGGGAGGGGAACCAAAAACATTCAGTACTTC. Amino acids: CASSDSRGRGTKNIQYF.